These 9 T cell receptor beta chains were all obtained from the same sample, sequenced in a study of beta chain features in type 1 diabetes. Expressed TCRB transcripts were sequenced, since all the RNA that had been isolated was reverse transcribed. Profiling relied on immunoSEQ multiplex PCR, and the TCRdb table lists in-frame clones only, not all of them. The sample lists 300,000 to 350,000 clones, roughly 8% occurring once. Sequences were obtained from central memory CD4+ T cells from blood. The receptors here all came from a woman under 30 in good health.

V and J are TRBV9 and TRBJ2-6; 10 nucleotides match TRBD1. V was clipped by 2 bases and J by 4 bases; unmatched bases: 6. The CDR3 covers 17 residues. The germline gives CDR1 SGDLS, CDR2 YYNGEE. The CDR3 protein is CASSVRDRGFGANVLTF. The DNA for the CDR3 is TGTGCCAGCAGCGTCCGGGACAGGGGCTTCGGGGCCAACGTCCTGACTTTC.

Here the CDR3 DNA reads TGCGCCAGCAGCCAAGAGCTAGCGGGAGGTTACCTACAAGAGACCCAGTACTTC. As protein: CASSQELAGGYLQETQYF. J is TRBJ2-5 and V is TRBV4-3, with 11 bases aligning to TRBD2. The CDR3 totals 18 residues. The V gene's germline CDR1 is LGHNA and CDR2 YSLEER. V was pared by 0 bases and J by 2 bases, with 8 bases of the junction left unmatched.

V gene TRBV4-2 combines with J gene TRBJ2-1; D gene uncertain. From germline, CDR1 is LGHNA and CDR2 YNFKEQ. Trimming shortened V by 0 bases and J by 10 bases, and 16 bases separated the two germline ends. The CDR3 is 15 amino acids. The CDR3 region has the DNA TGTGCCAGCAGCCAAGACGTTCCCAACGTGCGCGAGCAGTTCTTC. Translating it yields CASSQDVPNVREQFF.

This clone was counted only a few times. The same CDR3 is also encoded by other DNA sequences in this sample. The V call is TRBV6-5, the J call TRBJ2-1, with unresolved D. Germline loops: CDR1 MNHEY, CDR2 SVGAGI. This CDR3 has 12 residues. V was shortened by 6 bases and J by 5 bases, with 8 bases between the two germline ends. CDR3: CASSRRDNEQFF. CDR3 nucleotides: TGTGCCAGCAGCAGACGGGACAATGAGCAGTTCTTC.

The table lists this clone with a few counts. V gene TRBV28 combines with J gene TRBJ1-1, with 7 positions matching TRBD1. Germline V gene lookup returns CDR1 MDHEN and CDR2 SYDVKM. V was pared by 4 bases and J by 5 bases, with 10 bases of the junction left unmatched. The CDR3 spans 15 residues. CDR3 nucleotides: TGTGCCAGCAGTTCAGGACAGGCGGGGGGGACTGAAGCTTTCTTT. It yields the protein CASSSGQAGGTEAFF.

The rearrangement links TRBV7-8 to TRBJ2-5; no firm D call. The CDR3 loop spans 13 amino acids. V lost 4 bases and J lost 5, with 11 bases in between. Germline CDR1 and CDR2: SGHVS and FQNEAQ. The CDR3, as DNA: TGTGCCAGCAGCTCGGAGTTTCGGGAGACCCAGTACTTC. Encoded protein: CASSSEFRETQYF.

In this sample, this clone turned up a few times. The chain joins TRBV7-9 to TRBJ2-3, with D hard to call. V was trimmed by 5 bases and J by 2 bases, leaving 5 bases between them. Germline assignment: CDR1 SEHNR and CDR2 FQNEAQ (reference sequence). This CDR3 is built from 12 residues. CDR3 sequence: CASSGSTDTQYF. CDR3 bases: TGTGCCAGCAGCGGCTCCACAGATACGCAGTATTTT.

CDR3 DNA sequence: TGTGCCAGCACAGGGTACTATGGCTACACCTTC. This gives the protein CASTGYYGYTF. This chain joins TRBV6-6 and TRBJ1-2, with D possibly TRBD1 on 5 matching bases. CDR1 MNHNY and CDR2 SVGAGI come from the germline V gene (reference sequence). Trimming removed 7 bases at V and 3 bases at J, with 6 bases between. This CDR3 is 11 amino acids long.

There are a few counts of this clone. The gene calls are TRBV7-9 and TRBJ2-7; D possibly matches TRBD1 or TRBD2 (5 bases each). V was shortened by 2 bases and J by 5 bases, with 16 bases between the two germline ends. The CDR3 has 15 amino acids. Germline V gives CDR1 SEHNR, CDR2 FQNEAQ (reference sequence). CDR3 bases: TGTGCCAGCAGCTTATACTCTGGGGCGGAGGACGAGCAGTACTTC. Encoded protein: CASSLYSGAEDEQYF.